A single sample is the source of the 4 T cell receptor beta chains below, sequenced in a study of T cells in Graves' hyperthyroidism and ophthalmopathy. From RNA transcripts, TCR beta CDR3 regions were amplified. RT-PCR in the first round (using the HTBI primer set) targeted the TCR CDR3. A single record per CDR3 protein comes from TCRdb applying MiXCR to the multiplex PCR reads. This sample carries more than 500,000 distinct CDR3 sequences, about half of them seen once, and the ten largest clones take 19%. The sequencing input was peripheral blood or thyroid tissue (not recorded which). Receptor source: an adult woman with Graves' disease, either hyperthyroidism or ophthalmopathy (not recorded which).

This rearrangement joins TRBV5-4 to TRBJ1-2; 7 bases line up with TRBD1. The germline gives CDR1 SGHNT, CDR2 YYREEE (reference sequence). The CDR3 covers 14 residues. V trimming: 0 bases; J trimming: 6 bases; junction bases outside the gene matches: 5. CDR3 coding DNA: TGTGCCAGCAGCTTGGTCGGGGACAGACATGGCTACACCTTC. Amino acids: CASSLVGDRHGYTF. The complete variable domain, with remaining parts taken from reference TRBV5-4 and TRBJ1-2, reads ETGVTQSPTHLIKTRGQQVTLRCSSQSGHNTVSWYQQALGQGPQFIFQYYREEENGRGNFPPRFSGLQFPNYSSELNVNALELDDSALYLCASSLVGDRHGYTFGSGTRLTVV.

The CDR3 spells CATSDRDGSYTF. The CDR3 DNA reads TGTGCCACCAGTGATCGGGACGGGAGCTACACCTTC. This rearrangement joins TRBV24-1 to TRBJ1-2, with a tentative D call TRBD1 (5 bases). Germline V gives CDR1 KGHDR, CDR2 SFDVKD. Trimming stripped 3 bases from V and 9 bases from J, with 10 bases between. This CDR3 spans 12 amino acids.

The count of this clonotype is one. The V call is TRBV20-1, the J call TRBJ2-7, with D possibly called TRBD1 or TRBD2 (5 bases each). V was trimmed by 3 bases and J by 6 bases, leaving 21 bases between them. The CDR3 runs to 15 residues. Germline assignment: CDR1 DFQATT and CDR2 SNEGSKA (reference sequence). The CDR3 protein is CSASTRRKGAREQYF. CDR3 coding DNA: TGCAGTGCTAGCACTAGGAGGAAAGGGGCCCGCGAGCAGTACTTC.

The genes are TRBV7-3 and TRBJ2-6; D may be TRBD1 (6 bases). The CDR3 sequence is 17 residues long. V dropped 3 bases and J dropped 2 bases, with 14 bases sitting between them. Per the germline V gene, CDR1 is SGHTA and CDR2 is FQGTGA. This CDR3 reads CASSFRGVGAGANVLTF. CDR3 nucleotide sequence: TGTGCCAGCAGCTTCAGGGGCGTGGGGGCTGGGGCCAACGTCCTGACTTTC.